This T cell receptor (beta chain) was recorded in a study of T cells in Graves' hyperthyroidism and ophthalmopathy. Points from the study as a whole: Through a model of 13 V-J features, ophthalmopathy was separated from stable hyperthyroidism.

Template material for amplifying TCR beta CDR3 regions consisted of RNA transcripts. The HTBI set primed first-round TCR CDR3 RT-PCR. TCRdb independently ran MiXCR on the multiplex PCR reads; one entry per CDR3 protein. The profile covers roughly 240,000 distinct CDR3 sequences, with about 15% appearing a single time and around 30% taken by the ten largest. This clonotype was counted many times. The target antigen is unknown. V gave up 5 bases and J gave up 10 bases, with 17 bases separating them. CDR1 is PRHDT and CDR2 is FYEKMQ in the germline V gene (reference sequence). The CDR3 consists of 14 residues.

The chain employs TRBV13 and TRBJ1-4; possibly TRBD1 for D (6 bases). The clonotype was recovered from a woman aged 18-35 years with Graves' ophthalmopathy. Sequenced sample: blood. Written as DNA, the CDR3 is TGTGCCAGCAGCCCTCAGAGGGGGGCGGGAAAACTGTTTTTT. Residues: CASSPQRGAGKLFF.